This TCR beta chain was sequenced for a study of blood T cell repertoires in COVID-19 (TCRdb year 2020). As for the study more broadly: Samples from collaborators originated in the United States, Italy and Spain and spanned both the acute and convalescent phases of COVID-19. The prospective study material was composed of cDNA or gDNA derived from T cells, B-cell-depleted T cells, or PBMCs. Deeply sampled blood TCRbeta repertoires from subjects exposed to, actively infected with, or recovered from COVID-19 were included in the dataset. A freely available public database, intended as a resource for researchers studying the immune response to SARS-CoV-2, is where the repertoires were released. The samples were drawn from the first 160 participants of the ongoing ImmuneRACE study and from 1,254 subjects provided by 6 global collaborators. Nearly every sample came with metadata listing a de-identified subject ID, COVID-19 status, age in years and sex. HLA class I and class II types, where available, came from metadata supplied by the sample provider rather than from assay-based typing.

In regard to this clone: What antigen it recognizes has not been identified. No qualities accompany the bases; no much larger clone lies one base away.

TCRbeta CDR3 regions were amplified from genomic DNA by means of the immunoSEQ Assay, a bias-controlled multiplex PCR. On the authors' methods: The number of nucleated cells in each sample was estimated by amplification of reference gene primers within the assay. Sequence reads were collapsed and filtered to measure the absolute abundance of every unique TCRbeta CDR3 rearrangement. For each sample, productive Simpson clonality was calculated as the square root of Simpson's diversity index across productive rearrangements. Imported from immuneACCESS, the table was reduced by TCRdb to in-frame sequences with V and J called. These copies leave out some clones; in studies compared against another copy, an unresolved V gene accounts for under half, and the cause of the remainder is not known. The V and J calls and the clone size are those of that table, but D and trimming were determined from the DNA. This sample gives 300,000 to 350,000 clones in total; 80% to 95% of them show up just once. The ten top clones hold nearly 7% of the sample.

One collaborating source in Seattle enrolled patients while the patients were actively infected and followed the patients over time throughout the course of disease. Collaborating institutions collected whole blood in K2EDTA tubes following their own protocols. Collaborator samples were shipped for TCRbeta analysis as frozen whole blood, isolated PBMCs, or DNA extracted from either sample type. From the germline V gene, CDR1 is MNHEY and CDR2 is SVGAGI. Relative to germline, V is 5 bases shorter and J is 17 bases shorter, with 16 bases between their ends. The CDR3 contains 12 residues, cysteine and phenylalanine counted. The DNA shown is the 36-base CDR3, in frame from base 1. Overall study results and their limits: How much clinical and demographic metadata was included differed by source and by participant, and the metadata was provided uncurated.

Source material: peripheral blood. The chain couples TRBV6-5 to TRBJ1-6; the best D guess is TRBD1, with 5 bases matching. This receptor was identified in a woman aged 25 to 39 with COVID-19, enrolled during active disease. The encoded CDR3 is CASSRTRDFFHF. The sequence in DNA is TGTGCCAGCAGTCGGACCAGGGATTTCTTCCACTTT.